This T cell receptor beta chain was identified during a study of vaccination effects on CD4 cells after COVID-19 (dated by TCRdb to the early 2020s). At the level of the whole study: In the ViraFEST assay, PBMC were stimulated with viral peptide pools, and antigen-specific CD4+ T cell clonotypes were then identified by expansion using TCR sequencing. Each participant received two doses of an mRNA SARS-CoV-2 vaccine, either BNT162b2 or mRNA-1273. A total of around eleven COVID-19 convalescent patients and a handful of SARS-CoV-2-naive healthy vaccine recipients were included in the full study. Cultures from other donors in the study were sequenced with the Oncomine TCR Beta short-read assay on an Illumina iSeq 100. SARS-CoV-2 spike-specific CD4+ TCR repertoires were compared before and after mRNA vaccination in COVID-19 convalescent patients and in infection-naive vaccine recipients. About 2 million PBMC per well were cultured in IMDM with about 4.5% human AB serum, 8 to 10 IU/ml IL-2 and gentamicin, plus 10 ug/ml peptides. Study-level results and caveats: In healthy vaccine recipients, vaccine-induced clones were almost all SARS-CoV-2 mono-reactive, with only 1 of 255 being cross-reactive with common cold coronaviruses. Both infection-induced and vaccine-induced clones contracted markedly at late post-vaccination timepoints, which is consistent with waning T cell responses. The study was limited by a small number of convalescent patients, and early post-infection timepoints were lacking.

Libraries came from the immunoSEQ multiplex PCR assay. DNA from the CD4+ T cells that had been cultured and isolated underwent TCR beta CDR3 sequencing. Regarding the original processing steps: The analysis removed non-productive TCR sequences, trimmed reads to the CDR3 region, and retained only CDR3s that were 7 or more amino acids long. Antigen-specific clonotypes were identified with the MANAFEST web app by comparing expansion in peptide wells against reference cultures. For clones to be considered positive, expansion at FDR<0.05 versus reference and all other wells, an odds ratio above 5, and a frequency above 0.1% in two replicate wells were required. A clonotype was defined as cross-reactive if the clonotype was significantly expanded both in SARS-CoV-2 spike wells and in at least one common cold coronavirus spike condition. CDR3 similarity was assessed by Levenshtein distance using the stringdist R package, and unrooted trees were constructed with ape in R 3.6.1. Here the immuneACCESS table is served through TCRdb, limited to in-frame sequences with V and J called. Missing clones are a known gap in these copies; in checked studies unresolved V genes cover under half, and the rest lacks a known reason. V and J calls plus clone size are reproduced from that table; the DNA served to infer D and trimming. Present in this sample are roughly 29,000 clones, roughly 60% of which were seen just once. Of the sample, 8% to 10% is held by the ten largest clones.

After 10 days of culture, CD4+ T cells were isolated with the EasySep CD4+ T cell isolation kit. The absence of prior SARS-CoV-2 infection in healthy vaccine recipients was confirmed by negative nucleocapsid antibodies before and after vaccination. Half of the culture medium was replaced with fresh IL-2-containing medium on days 3 and 7. Unless noted otherwise, every peptide stimulation condition was grown in triplicate wells. PBMC were separated from whole blood using Ficoll-Paque Plus gradient centrifugation and were then either cryopreserved at -140C or used fresh. The QIAamp micro DNA kit was used to extract genomic DNA from the cultured CD4+ T cells. Trimming removed 5 bases from V and 3 bases from J; the gene matches leave 15 bases unexplained. Spanning cysteine to phenylalanine, the CDR3 consists of 17 amino acids. The entry retains the CDR3 DNA only, 51 bases that are in frame from base 1. CDR1 and CDR2 (LGHNT, FRNRAP) derive from the germline V gene.

About this clone: Its antigen is still unknown. Per-nucleotide qualities are absent, and no much larger clonotype sits a single base away.

The sample was CD4+ T cells from PBMCs cultured without peptide, taken before COVID-19 vaccination. The receptor was derived from a human donor who received a COVID-19 vaccine. The chain was built from TRBV12-5 and TRBJ1-1; TRBD1 agrees with 7 junctional bases. The DNA is as follows: TGTGCTAGTGGTCTAGGGGGCACCCATCGGGCGGACACTGAAGCTTTCTTT. It encodes CASGLGGTHRADTEAFF.